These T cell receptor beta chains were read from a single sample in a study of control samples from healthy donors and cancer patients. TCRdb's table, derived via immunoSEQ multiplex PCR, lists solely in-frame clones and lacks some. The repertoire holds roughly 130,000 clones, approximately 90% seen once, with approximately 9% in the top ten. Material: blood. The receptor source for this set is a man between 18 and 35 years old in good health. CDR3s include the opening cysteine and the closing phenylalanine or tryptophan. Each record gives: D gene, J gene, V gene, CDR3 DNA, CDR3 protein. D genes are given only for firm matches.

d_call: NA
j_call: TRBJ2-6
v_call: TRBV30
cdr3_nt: TGTGCCTGGACCGGGGACCGCCCCTCTGGGGCCAACGTCCTGACTTTC
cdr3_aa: CAWTGDRPSGANVLTF

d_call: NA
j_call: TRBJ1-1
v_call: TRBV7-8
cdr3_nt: TGTGCCAGCAGCCAGGATTACAGGAACACTGAAGCTTTCTTT
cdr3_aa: CASSQDYRNTEAFF

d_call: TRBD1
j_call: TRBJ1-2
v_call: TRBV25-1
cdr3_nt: TGTGCCAGCAGCTTCACAGGGGGCTATGATGGCTACACCTTC
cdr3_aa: CASSFTGGYDGYTF

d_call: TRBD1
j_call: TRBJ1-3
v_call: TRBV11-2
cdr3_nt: TGTGCCAGCAGCTCTAAACGGGACAGGGCTGGAAACACCATATATTTT
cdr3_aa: CASSSKRDRAGNTIYF

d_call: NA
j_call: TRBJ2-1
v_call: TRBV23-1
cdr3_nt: TGCGCCAGCAGTCAATCGAGGGGCGATTCCTACAATGAGCAGTTCTTC
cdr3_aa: CASSQSRGDSYNEQFF

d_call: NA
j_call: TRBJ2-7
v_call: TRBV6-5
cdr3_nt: TGTGCCAGCAGCGACGGAGCCGAGCAGTACTTC
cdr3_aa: CASSDGAEQYF

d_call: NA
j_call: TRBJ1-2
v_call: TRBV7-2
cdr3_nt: TGTGCCAGCAGCTTAGTCTGGGACAATTTTGACTATGGCTACACCTTC
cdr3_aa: CASSLVWDNFDYGYTF

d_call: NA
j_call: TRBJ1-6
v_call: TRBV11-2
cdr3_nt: TGTGCCAGCAGCTTACCAAATTCACCCCTCCACTTT
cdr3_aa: CASSLPNSPLHF

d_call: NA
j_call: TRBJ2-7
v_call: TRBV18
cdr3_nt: TGTGCCAGCTCACCAGCCCCGGGACGGGCCTACGAGCAGTACTTC
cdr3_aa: CASSPAPGRAYEQYF

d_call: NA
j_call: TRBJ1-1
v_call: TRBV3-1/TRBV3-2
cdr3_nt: TGTGCCAGCAGGGCACAGGGCTTGAACACTGAAGCTTTCTTT
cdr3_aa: CASRAQGLNTEAFF

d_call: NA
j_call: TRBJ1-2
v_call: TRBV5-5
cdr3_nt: TGTGCCAGCAGCTTGACACCTCCTAACTATGGCTACACCTTC
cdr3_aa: CASSLTPPNYGYTF

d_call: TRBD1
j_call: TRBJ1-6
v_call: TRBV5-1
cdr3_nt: TGCGCCAGCAGCCGAGAGGGACAGAGAAATTCACCCCTCCACTTT
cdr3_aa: CASSREGQRNSPLHF

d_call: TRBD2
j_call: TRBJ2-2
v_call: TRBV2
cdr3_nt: TGTGCCAGCAGGGCGAGGACTAGCGGGGCCCGCAGCACCGGGGAGCTGTTTTTT
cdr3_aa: CASRARTSGARSTGELFF

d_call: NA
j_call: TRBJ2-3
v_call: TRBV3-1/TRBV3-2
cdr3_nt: TGTGCCAGCAGCCAAGATCACGGGGGAAGGAGGCAGTATTTT
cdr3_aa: CASSQDHGGRRQYF

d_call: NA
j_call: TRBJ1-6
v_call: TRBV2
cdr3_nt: TGTGCCAGCAGTGAAGGGACAGCGCCTAATTCACCCCTCCACTTT
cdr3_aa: CASSEGTAPNSPLHF

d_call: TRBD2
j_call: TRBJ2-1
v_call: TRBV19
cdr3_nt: TGTGCCAGTAGTATAAGCCTAGCGGGGGGGAATGAGCAGTTCTTC
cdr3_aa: CASSISLAGGNEQFF

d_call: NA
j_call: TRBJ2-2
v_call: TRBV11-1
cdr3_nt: TGTGCCAGCAGCTTCGACGTAGAGAACACCGGGGAGCTGTTTTTT
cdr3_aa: CASSFDVENTGELFF